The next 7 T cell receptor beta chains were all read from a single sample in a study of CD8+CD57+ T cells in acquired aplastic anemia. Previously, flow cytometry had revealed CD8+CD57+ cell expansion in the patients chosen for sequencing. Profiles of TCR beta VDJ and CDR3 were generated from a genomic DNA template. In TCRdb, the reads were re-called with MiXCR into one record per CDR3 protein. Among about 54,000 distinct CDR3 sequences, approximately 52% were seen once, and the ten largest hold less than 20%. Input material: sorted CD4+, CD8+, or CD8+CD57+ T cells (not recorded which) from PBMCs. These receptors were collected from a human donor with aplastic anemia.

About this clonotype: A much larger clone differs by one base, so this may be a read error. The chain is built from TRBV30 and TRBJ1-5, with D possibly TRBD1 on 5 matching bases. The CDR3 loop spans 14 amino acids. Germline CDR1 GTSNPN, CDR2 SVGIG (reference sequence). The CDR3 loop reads CAWSVHGGIQLQHF. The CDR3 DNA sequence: TGTGCCTGGAGTGTACACGGGGGTATTCAGCTCCAGCATTTT.

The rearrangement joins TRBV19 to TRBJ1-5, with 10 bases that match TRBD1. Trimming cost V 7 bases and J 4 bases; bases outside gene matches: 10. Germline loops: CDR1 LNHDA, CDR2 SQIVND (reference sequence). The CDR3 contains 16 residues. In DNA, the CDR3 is TGTGCCAGTACCACTTCGGGGGGACAGGGGAATCAGCCCCAGCATTTT. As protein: CASTTSGGQGNQPQHF.

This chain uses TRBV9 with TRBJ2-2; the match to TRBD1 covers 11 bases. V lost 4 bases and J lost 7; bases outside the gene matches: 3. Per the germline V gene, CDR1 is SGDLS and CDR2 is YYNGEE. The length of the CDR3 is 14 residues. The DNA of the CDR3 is TGTGCCAGCAGCCGGACAGGGGGCATCGGGGAGCTGTTTTTT. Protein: CASSRTGGIGELFF.

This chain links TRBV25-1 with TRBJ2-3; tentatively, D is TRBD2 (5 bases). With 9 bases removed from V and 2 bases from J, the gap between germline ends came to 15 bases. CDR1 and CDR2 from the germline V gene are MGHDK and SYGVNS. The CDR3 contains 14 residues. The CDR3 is CASKDSRSTDTQYF. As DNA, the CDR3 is TGTGCCAGTAAGGACTCTAGATCCACAGATACGCAGTATTTT.

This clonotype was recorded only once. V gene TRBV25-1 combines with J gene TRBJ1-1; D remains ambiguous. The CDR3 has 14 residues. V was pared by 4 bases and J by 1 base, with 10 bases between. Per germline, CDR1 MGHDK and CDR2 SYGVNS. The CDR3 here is CASSGTVGNTEAFF. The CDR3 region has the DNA TGTGCCAGCAGTGGGACTGTGGGGAACACTGAAGCTTTCTTT.

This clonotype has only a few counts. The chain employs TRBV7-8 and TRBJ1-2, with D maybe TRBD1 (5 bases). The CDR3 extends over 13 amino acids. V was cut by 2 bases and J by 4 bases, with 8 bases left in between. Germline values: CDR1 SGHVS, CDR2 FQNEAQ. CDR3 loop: CASSLRQFYGYTF. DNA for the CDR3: TGTGCCAGCAGCTTACGACAGTTCTATGGCTACACCTTC.

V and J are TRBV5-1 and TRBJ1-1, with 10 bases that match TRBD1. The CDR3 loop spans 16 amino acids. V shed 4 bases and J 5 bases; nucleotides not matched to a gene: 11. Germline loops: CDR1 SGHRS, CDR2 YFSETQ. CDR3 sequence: CASSLGQGWERTEAFF. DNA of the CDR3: TGCGCCAGCAGCCTGGGACAGGGGTGGGAAAGGACTGAAGCTTTCTTT.